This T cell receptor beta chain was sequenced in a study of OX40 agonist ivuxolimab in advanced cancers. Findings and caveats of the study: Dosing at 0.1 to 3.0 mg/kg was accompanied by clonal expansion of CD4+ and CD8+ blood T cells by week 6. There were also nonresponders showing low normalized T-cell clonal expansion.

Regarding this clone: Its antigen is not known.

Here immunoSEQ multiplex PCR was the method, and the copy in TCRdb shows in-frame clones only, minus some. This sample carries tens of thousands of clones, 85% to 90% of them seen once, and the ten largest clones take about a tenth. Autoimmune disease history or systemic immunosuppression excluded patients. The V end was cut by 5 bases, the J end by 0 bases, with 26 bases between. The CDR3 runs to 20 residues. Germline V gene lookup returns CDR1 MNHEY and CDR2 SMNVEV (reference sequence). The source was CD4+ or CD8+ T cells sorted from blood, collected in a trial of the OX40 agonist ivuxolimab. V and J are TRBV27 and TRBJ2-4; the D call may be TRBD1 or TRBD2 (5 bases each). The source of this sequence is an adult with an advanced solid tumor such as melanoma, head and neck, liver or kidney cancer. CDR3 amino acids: CASSRGRQQDLQPAKNIQYF. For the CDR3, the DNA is TGTGCCAGCAGTCGTGGGAGACAGCAGGACCTACAGCCAGCCAAAAACATTCAGTACTTC.